Presented here are 14 T cell receptor beta chains from one specimen sequenced in a study of T cell responses to AZD1222 COVID-19 vaccine (dated by TCRdb to the early 2020s). According to the study, the label for this sample's time point signals: baseline before first vaccination. The library was prepared using the immunoSEQ multiplex PCR assay. TCRdb's version of the immuneACCESS table is confined to in-frame rearrangements and falls short of the full clone set. An unresolved V gene accounts for under half of the shortfall where checked; the remainder is of unknown origin. The sample yields over 150,000 clones; roughly nine tenths were counted once. The ten biggest clones cover about 3% of the sample. The sequencing here drew on peripheral blood, taken on day 0 of AZD1222 vaccination. All receptors derive from an adult in good health.

The rearrangement links TRBV3-1 (or the pseudogene TRBV3-2) to TRBJ2-7; no clear D gene. V was trimmed by 4 bases and J by 9 bases, leaving 22 bases between them. The CDR3 is 15 amino acids. In germline, CDR1 is LGHDT, CDR2 YNNKEL (reference sequence). Here the CDR3 reads CASSRTADRRLVQYF. CDR3 sequence (DNA): TGTGCCAGCAGCCGGACGGCGGACCGTCGCCTTGTGCAGTACTTC.

V is TRBV5-1 and J is TRBJ1-4; D is undetermined. The V end lost 1 base, the J end lost 5 bases, and 12 bases lay between the germline ends. This CDR3 has 15 residues. Germline assignment: CDR1 SGHRS and CDR2 YFSETQ. In DNA, the CDR3 is TGCGCCAGCAGCTTGTCCCGGAGGAACAATGAAAAACTGTTTTTT. This sequence encodes CASSLSRRNNEKLFF.

The chain carries TRBV4-2 and TRBJ2-7; maybe TRBD2 (7 bases). This CDR3 has 14 amino acids. V lost 4 bases and J 6 bases, leaving 16 bases between the germline ends. Germline V gene lookup returns CDR1 LGHNA and CDR2 YNFKEQ. CDR3 in DNA: TGTGCCAGCAGCCCAGAGGGCGGGGGCCTCGAGCAGTACTTC. This encodes CASSPEGGGLEQYF.

The rearrangement joins TRBV18 to TRBJ2-7, with a weak D call TRBD1 (6 bases). V was shortened by 3 bases and J by 3 bases, with 12 bases between the two germline ends. The germline V gene encodes CDR1 KGHSH and CDR2 LQKENI. The CDR3 runs to 14 residues. CDR3 in DNA: TGTGCCAGCTCACCCCCGGGACACCTCTACGAGCAGTACTTC. Encoded protein: CASSPPGHLYEQYF.

This clone has just one count. The chain recombines TRBV12-3 or TRBV12-4 with TRBJ2-7, with D uncertain. CDR3 length: 12 amino acids. With 3 bases removed from V and 6 bases from J, the gap between germline ends came to 9 bases. The CDR3 here is CASSLAAIEQYF. The DNA of the CDR3 is TGTGCCAGCAGTTTGGCCGCCATCGAGCAGTACTTC.

The chain recombines TRBV5-1 with TRBJ1-1, with D tentatively TRBD1 (6 bases). Trimming pared 0 bases from V and 9 bases from J, leaving 18 bases between. The V gene's germline CDR1 is SGHRS and CDR2 YFSETQ. The CDR3 is 15 amino acids. This CDR3 reads CASSLDTGRGLKAFF. In nucleotides, the CDR3 is TGCGCCAGCAGCTTGGATACGGGCAGGGGCCTTAAAGCTTTCTTT.

J is TRBJ2-5 and V is TRBV5-4, with unresolved D. This CDR3 is 11 amino acids long. The germline V gene encodes CDR1 SGHNT and CDR2 YYREEE (reference sequence). V shed 1 base and J shed 5 bases, with 3 bases lying between them. The CDR3 DNA is TGTGCCAGCAGCTTGATGGAGACCCAGTACTTC. Its protein is CASSLMETQYF.

The chain combines TRBV5-4 with TRBJ2-7; D gene ambiguous. The CDR3 is 12 residues long. Trimming took 0 bases from V and 3 from J, leaving 4 bases between them. Germline CDR1 reads SGHNT; CDR2 reads YYREEE (reference sequence). The chain's CDR3 is CASSLGVYEQYF. CDR3 nucleotide sequence: TGTGCCAGCAGCTTGGGCGTCTACGAGCAGTACTTC. Combining the CDR3 with reference TRBV5-4 and TRBJ2-7 gives the whole variable domain ETGVTQSPTHLIKTRGQQVTLRCSSQSGHNTVSWYQQALGQGPQFIFQYYREEENGRGNFPPRFSGLQFPNYSSELNVNALELDDSALYLCASSLGVYEQYFGPGTRLTVT.

The V gene is TRBV30, the J gene TRBJ2-3, with 9 bases fitting TRBD2. This CDR3 contains 14 residues. Germline lookup yields CDR1 GTSNPN and CDR2 SVGIG (reference sequence). V gave up 0 bases and J gave up 4 bases; unmatched junction bases: 2. Written as DNA, the CDR3 is TGTGCCTGGAGTGTCGCGGGAGGGTCAGATACGCAGTATTTT. As protein: CAWSVAGGSDTQYF.

The chain carries TRBV2 and TRBJ2-7; D could derive from TRBD1 or TRBD2 (5 bases each). Trimming removed 3 bases from V and 2 bases from J, with 11 bases in between. CDR1 and CDR2 (germline): SNHLY, FYNNEI. The CDR3 totals 14 residues. The CDR3 protein is CASSDGTATYEQYF. In nucleotides, the CDR3 is TGTGCCAGCAGTGATGGGACCGCGACCTACGAGCAGTACTTC.

The J gene is TRBJ2-3, the V gene TRBV2, with D possibly being TRBD1 or TRBD2 (6 bases each). Germline CDR1 is SNHLY and CDR2 is FYNNEI. This CDR3 has 16 residues. Trimming cost V 3 bases and J 1 base, with 14 bases left between them. The CDR3 DNA reads TGTGCCAGCAGTGATGGGGGCGGGACCCGCACAGATACGCAGTATTTT. It yields the protein CASSDGGGTRTDTQYF.

This sequence joins TRBV4-1 and TRBJ1-3; D call uncertain. V was pared by 4 bases and J by 0 bases, with 13 bases between. CDR1 is MGHRA, CDR2 YSYEKL, per germline. The CDR3 is 16 residues long. CDR3 sequence reads: CASSPQPYSSGNTIYF. The CDR3 DNA sequence: TGCGCCAGCAGCCCCCAACCGTATAGCTCTGGAAACACCATATATTTT.

This clone was detected once. The chain is built from TRBV2 and TRBJ2-7; 11 bases map to TRBD2. The CDR3 length is 14 residues. The V gene's germline CDR1 is SNHLY and CDR2 FYNNEI. V dropped 4 bases and J dropped 3; count of bases not matched to a gene: 2. In DNA, the CDR3 is TGTGCCAGCAGTGTCGGGACTAGCGGCTACGAGCAGTACTTC. Encoded protein: CASSVGTSGYEQYF.

CDR3 residues: CASRRGNEQFF. DNA of the CDR3: TGTGCCAGCAGGCGGGGGAATGAGCAGTTCTTC. V and J are TRBV6-5 and TRBJ2-1, with 7 nucleotides matching TRBD2. V was clipped by 6 bases and J by 7 bases; unmatched bases: 0. The CDR3 is 11 residues long. CDR1 and CDR2 from the germline V gene are MNHEY and SVGAGI.